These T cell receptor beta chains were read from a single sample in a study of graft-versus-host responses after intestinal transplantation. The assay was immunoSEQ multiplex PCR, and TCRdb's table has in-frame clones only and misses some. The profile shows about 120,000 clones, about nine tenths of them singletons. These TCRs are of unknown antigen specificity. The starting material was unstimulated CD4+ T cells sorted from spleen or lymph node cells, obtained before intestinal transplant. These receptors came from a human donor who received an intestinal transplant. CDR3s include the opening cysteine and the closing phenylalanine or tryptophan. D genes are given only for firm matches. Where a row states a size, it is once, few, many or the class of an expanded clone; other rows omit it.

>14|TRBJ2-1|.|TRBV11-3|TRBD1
TGTGCCAGCAGCTTGGGCAGGGGGCTATCCGAGCAGTTCTTC
CASSLGRGLSEQFF
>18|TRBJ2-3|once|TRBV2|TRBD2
TGTGCCAGCAGTGAAGGGGGACTAGCGGGAGGTCGCACAGATACGCAGTATTTT
CASSEGGLAGGRTDTQYF
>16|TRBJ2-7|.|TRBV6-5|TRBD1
TGTGCCAGCAGTTTTTTCCTAGGGGGCACAAGCTACGAGCAGTACTTC
CASSFFLGGTSYEQYF
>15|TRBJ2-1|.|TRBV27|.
TGTGCCAGCAGTTCCGGCAGGGTCCCCAACAATGAGCAGTTCTTC
CASSSGRVPNNEQFF
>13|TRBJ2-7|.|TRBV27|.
TGTGCCAGCAGTTCCCGACAGATCTACGAGCAGTACTTC
CASSSRQIYEQYF
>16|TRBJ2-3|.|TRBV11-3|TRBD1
TGTGCCAGCAGCGACAGAGGACAGGGGGCCGGAGATACGCAGTATTTT
CASSDRGQGAGDTQYF
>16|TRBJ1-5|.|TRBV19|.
TGTGCCAGTAGTATCGGGTCAGGGGTTAGGAATCAGCCCCAGCATTTT
CASSIGSGVRNQPQHF
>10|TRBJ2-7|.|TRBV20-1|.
TGCAGTGCTACCGCGGGGGAGCAGTACTTC
CSATAGEQYF
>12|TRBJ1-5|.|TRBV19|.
TGTGCCAGTAGTTTCCACAATCAGCCCCAGCATTTT
CASSFHNQPQHF
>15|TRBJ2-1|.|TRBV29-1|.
TGCAGCGTTGCCTCCATAGCGGAATCCTACAATGAGCAGTTCTTC
CSVASIAESYNEQFF
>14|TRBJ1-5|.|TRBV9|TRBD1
TGTGCCAGCAGCGTCACAGGGGCAAACCAGCCCCAGCATTTT
CASSVTGANQPQHF
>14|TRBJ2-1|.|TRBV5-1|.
TGCGCCAGCAGCTTGACGTCAAGAGCGGAGTCACAGTTCTTC
CASSLTSRAESQFF
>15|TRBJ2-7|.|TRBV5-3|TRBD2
TGTGCCAGAAGCTTGTTCCGGGAGGGCTCTCTCGAGCAGTACTTC
CARSLFREGSLEQYF
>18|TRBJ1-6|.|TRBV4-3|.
TGCGCCAGCAGCCAAGATTCTCGGGGGGAATCCTATAATTCACCCCTCCACTTT
CASSQDSRGESYNSPLHF
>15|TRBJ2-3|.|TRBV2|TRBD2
TGTGCCAGCAGTGCGGGGCGGGGGGTGTTAGATACGCAGTATTTT
CASSAGRGVLDTQYF
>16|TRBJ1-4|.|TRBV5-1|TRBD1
TGCGCCAGCAGCCTGGACGGACAGGGGGCTTTAGAAAAACTGTTTTTT
CASSLDGQGALEKLFF
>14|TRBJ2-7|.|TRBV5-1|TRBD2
TGCGCCAGCAGCTTGCTAGCGGGGGACTACGAGCAGTACTTC
CASSLLAGDYEQYF
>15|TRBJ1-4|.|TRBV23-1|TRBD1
TGCGCCCAGAGGCAGGGGGGAATAGGGGATGAAAAACTGTTTTTT
CAQRQGGIGDEKLFF
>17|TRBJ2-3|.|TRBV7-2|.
TGTGCCAGCAGCTTAGGCGCCCTAGCTGGTTTCACAGATACGCAGTATTTT
CASSLGALAGFTDTQYF
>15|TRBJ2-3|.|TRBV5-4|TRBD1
TGTGCCAGCAGCGCCCGGGACAGGTCCACAGATACGCAGTATTTT
CASSARDRSTDTQYF
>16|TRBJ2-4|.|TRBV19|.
TGTGCCAGTAGTACAGACAGGTCCCCATCCAAAAACATTCAGTACTTC
CASSTDRSPSKNIQYF
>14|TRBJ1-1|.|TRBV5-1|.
TGCGCCAGCAGCTTGGAAGGCGGGAACACTGAAGCTTTCTTT
CASSLEGGNTEAFF